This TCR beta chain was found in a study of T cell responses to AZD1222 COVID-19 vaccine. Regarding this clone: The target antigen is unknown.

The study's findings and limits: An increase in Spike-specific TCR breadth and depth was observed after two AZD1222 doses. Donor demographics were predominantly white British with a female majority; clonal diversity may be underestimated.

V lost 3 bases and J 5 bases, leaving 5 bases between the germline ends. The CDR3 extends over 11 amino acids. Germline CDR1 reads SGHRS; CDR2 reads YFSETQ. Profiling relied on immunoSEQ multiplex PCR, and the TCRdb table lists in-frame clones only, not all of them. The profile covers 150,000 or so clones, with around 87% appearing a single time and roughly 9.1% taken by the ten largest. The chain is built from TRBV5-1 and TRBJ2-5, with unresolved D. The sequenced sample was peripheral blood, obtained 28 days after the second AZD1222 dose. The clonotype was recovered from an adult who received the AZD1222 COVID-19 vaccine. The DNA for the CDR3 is TGCGCCAGCAGCTCCGGGGAGACCCAGTACTTC. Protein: CASSSGETQYF.